This T cell receptor beta chain was profiled in a study of T cell responses to AZD1222 COVID-19 vaccine. Study at large: Timing groups of about 4 and about 12 weeks for second doses were pooled. Points from the study as a whole: Researchers report vaccine-associated CD4 TCRs spanning spike, with dominance at 160-218 and 743-854.

Libraries were prepared by immunoSEQ multiplex PCR; TCRdb keeps only in-frame clonotypes and omits some of them. The sample includes 100,000 to 150,000 clones, around nine tenths seen only once; the top ten take 4% to 4.5%. This clone occurred a few times. Its cognate antigen is unknown. The CDR3 extends over 17 amino acids. Trimming stripped 0 bases from V and 7 bases from J, with 19 bases between. The germline V gene encodes CDR1 SGHVS and CDR2 FQNEAQ. The TCR originated in an adult in good health. J is TRBJ1-5 and V is TRBV7-8; unclear D gene. This material consisted of peripheral blood, taken on day 0 of AZD1222 vaccination. The CDR3 bases are TGTGCCAGCAGCTTAGCGCCCGTAGGACCGACTGGGCAGCCCCAGCATTTT. This encodes CASSLAPVGPTGQPQHF.